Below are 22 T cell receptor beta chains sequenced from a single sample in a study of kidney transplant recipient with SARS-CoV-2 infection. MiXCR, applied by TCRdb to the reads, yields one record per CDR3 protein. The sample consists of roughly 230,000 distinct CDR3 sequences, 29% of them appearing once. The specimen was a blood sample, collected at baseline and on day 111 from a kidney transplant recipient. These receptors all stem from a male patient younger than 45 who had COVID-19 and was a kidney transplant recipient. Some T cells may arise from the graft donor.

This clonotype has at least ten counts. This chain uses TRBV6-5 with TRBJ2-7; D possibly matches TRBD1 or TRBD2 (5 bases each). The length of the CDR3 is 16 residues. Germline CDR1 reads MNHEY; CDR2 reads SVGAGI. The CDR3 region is CASSHSPEGFYYEQYV. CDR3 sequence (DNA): TGTGCCAGCAGTCACTCACCAGAGGGGTTCTACTACGAGCAGTACGTC.

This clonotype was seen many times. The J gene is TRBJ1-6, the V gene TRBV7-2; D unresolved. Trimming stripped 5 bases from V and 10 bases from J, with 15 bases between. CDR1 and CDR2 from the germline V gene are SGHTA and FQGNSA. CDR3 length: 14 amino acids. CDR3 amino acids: CASSPGGYQSPLHF. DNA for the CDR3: TGTGCCAGCAGCCCCGGAGGGTATCAGTCACCCCTCCACTTT.

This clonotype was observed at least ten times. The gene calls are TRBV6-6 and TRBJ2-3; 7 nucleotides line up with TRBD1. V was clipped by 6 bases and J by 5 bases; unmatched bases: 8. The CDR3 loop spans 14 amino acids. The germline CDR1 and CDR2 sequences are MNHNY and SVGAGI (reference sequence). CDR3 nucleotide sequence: TGTGCCAGCAGATACACAGGGGTTGGAGATACGCAGTATTTT. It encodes CASRYTGVGDTQYF.

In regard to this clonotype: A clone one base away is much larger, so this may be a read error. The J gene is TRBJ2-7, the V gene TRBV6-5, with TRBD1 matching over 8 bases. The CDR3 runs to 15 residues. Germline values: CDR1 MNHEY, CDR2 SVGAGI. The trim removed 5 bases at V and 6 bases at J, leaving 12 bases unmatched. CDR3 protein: CASSEPGQEAGEQYF. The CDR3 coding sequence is TGTGCCAGCAGTGAGCCGGGACAGGAGGCCGGCGAGCAGTACTTC.

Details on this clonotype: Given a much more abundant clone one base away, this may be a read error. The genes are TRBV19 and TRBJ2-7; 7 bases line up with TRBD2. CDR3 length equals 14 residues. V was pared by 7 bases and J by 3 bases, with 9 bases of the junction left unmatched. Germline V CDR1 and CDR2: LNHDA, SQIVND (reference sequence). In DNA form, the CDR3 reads TGTGCCAGTAAACCGGCGGGAGACCTCTACGAGCAGTACTTC. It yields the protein CASKPAGDLYEQYF.

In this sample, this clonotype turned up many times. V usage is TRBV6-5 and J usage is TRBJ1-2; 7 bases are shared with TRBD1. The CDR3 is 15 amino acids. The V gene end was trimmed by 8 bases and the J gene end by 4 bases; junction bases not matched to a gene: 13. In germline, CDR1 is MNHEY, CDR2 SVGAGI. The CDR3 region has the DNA TGTGCCAGCGGTCTGCCCGGAACAGGGGCCTATGGCTACACCTTC. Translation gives CASGLPGTGAYGYTF.

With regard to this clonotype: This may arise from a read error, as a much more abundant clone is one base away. Here the CDR3 DNA reads TGCAGTGCACCCGACAGGGAGGGGTCCCACGAGCAGTACTTC. Encoded protein: CSAPDREGSHEQYF. The V gene is TRBV20-1, the J gene TRBJ2-7, with D perhaps given as TRBD1 or TRBD2 (7 bases each). V dropped 6 bases and J dropped 5 bases, with 20 bases sitting between them. Looked up from germline, CDR1 is DFQATT and CDR2 is SNEGSKA (reference sequence). There are 14 residues in the CDR3.

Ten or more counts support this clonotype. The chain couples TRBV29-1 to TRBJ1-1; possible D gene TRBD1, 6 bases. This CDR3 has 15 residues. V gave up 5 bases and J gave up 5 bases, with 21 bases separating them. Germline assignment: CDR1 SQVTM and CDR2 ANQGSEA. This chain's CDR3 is CSVRRGGAGDTEAFF. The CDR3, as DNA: TGCAGCGTTAGAAGGGGGGGCGCCGGGGATACTGAAGCTTTCTTT.

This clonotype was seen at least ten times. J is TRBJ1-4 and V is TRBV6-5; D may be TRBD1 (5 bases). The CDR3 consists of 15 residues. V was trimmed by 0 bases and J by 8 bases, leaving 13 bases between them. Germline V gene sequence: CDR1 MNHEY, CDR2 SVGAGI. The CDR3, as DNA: TGTGCCAGCAGTTACTCGGCAGGGCTGCAGGAAAAACTGTTTTTT. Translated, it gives CASSYSAGLQEKLFF.

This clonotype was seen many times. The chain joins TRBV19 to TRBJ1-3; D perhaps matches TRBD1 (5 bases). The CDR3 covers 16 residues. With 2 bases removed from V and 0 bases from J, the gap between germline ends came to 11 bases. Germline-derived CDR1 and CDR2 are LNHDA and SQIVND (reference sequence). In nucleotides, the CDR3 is TGTGCCAGTAGTATAACCGGGGGAAGCTCTGGAAACACCATATATTTT. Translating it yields CASSITGGSSGNTIYF. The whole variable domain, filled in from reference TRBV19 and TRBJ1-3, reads DGGITQSPKYLFRKEGQNVTLSCEQNLNHDAMYWYRQDPGQGLRLIYYSQIVNDFQKGDIAEGYSVSREKKESFPLTVTSAQKNPTAFYLCASSITGGSSGNTIYFGEGSWLTVV.

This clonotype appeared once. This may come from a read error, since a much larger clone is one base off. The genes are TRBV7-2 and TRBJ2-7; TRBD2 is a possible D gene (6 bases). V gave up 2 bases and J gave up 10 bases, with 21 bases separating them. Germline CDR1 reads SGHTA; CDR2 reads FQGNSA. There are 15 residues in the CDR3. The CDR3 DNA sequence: TGTGCCAGCAGCTTATGGAGCGGGCGCGAAGAGGCCCAGTACTTC. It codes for CASSLWSGREEAQYF.

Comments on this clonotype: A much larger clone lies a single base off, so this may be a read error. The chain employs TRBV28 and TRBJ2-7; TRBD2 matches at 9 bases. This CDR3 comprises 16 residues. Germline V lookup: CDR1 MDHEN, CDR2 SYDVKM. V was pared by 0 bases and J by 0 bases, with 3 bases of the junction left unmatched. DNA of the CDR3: TGTGCCAGCAGTTTATGGGGGACTAGCCTCTCCTACGAGCAGTACTTC. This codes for CASSLWGTSLSYEQYF.

The CDR3 reads CASSMLEELGETYGYTF. CDR3 DNA: TGTGCCAGCAGTATGCTCGAAGAACTGGGAGAGACCTATGGCTACACCTTC. The chain couples TRBV25-1 to TRBJ1-2, with D unclear. The CDR3 runs to 17 residues. Germline V gene sequence: CDR1 MGHDK, CDR2 SYGVNS. V was shortened by 5 bases and J by 4 bases, with 23 bases between the two germline ends.

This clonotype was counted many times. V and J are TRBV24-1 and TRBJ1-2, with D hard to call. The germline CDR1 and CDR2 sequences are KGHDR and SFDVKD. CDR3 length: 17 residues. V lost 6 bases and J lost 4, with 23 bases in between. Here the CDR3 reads CATSLSSSTRKTYGYTF. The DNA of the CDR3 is TGTGCCACCAGTCTTTCGAGTAGTACCAGAAAGACCTATGGCTACACCTTC.

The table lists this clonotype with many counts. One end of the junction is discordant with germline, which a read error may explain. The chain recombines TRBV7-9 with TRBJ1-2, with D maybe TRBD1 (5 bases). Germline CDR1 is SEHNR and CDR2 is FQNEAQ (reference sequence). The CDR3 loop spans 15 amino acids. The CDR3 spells CASSLAGTVREGYTF. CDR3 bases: TGTGCCAGCAGCCTAGCCGGGACGGTAAGGGAAGGCTACACCTTC.

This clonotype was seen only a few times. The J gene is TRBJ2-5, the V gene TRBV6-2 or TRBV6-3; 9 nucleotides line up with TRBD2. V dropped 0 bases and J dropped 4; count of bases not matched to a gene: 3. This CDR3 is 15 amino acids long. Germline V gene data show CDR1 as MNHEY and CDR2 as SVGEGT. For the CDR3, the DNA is TGTGCCAGCAGTTACTCGTTAGCGGGAGTAGAGACCCAGTACTTC. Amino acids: CASSYSLAGVETQYF.

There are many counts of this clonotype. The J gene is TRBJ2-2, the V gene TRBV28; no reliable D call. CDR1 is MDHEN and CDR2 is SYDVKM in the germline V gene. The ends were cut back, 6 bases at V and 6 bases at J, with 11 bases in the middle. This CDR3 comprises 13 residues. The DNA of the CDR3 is TGTGCCAGCAGCAAACCGGGTTCCGGGGAGCTGTTTTTT. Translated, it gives CASSKPGSGELFF.

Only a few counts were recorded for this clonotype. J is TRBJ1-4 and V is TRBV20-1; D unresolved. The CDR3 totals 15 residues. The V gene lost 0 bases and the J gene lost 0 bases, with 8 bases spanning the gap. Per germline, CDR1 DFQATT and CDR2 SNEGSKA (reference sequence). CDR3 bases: TGCAGTGCTAGAGATGGTTTTGCAACTAATGAAAAACTGTTTTTT. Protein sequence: CSARDGFATNEKLFF.

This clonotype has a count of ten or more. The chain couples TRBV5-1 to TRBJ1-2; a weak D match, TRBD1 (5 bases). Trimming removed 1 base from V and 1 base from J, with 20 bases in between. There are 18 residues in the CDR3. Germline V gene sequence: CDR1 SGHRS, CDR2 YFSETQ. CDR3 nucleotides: TGCGCCAGCAGCTTGATTAAAATTGGCAGGGCTGTTAACTATGGCTACACCTTC. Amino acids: CASSLIKIGRAVNYGYTF.

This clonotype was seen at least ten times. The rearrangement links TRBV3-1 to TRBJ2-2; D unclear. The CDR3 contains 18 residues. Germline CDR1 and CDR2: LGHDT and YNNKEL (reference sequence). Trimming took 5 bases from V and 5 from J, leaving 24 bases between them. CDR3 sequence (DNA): TGTGCCAGCAGCTTGAAATCTCCCATTTCAGGCTTGACCGGGGAGCTGTTTTTT. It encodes CASSLKSPISGLTGELFF.

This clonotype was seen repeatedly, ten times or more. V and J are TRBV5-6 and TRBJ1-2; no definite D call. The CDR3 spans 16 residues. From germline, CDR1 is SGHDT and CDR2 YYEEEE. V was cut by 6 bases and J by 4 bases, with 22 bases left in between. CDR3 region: CASTDNNSRKTYGYTF. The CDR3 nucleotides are TGTGCCAGCACCGACAACAATAGTCGAAAGACCTATGGCTACACCTTC.

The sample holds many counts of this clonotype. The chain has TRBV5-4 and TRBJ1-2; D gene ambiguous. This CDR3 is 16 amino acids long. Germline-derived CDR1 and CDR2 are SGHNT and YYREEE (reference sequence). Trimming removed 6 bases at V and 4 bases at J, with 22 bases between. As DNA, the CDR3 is TGTGCCAGCATCTCAGTCGTACCAGGAAAGACCTATGGCTACACCTTC. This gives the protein CASISVVPGKTYGYTF.